A selection of T cell receptor beta chains follows, all from one sample in a study of OX40 agonist ivuxolimab in advanced cancers. Sequenced by immunoSEQ multiplex PCR; TCRdb stores in-frame clones only, minus some. The repertoire includes roughly 26,000 clones, 75% to 80% of them detected once, and 20% to 30% sits in the top ten. Sequenced material: CD4+ or CD8+ T cells sorted from blood, taken in a trial of the OX40 agonist ivuxolimab. These receptors were taken from an adult with an advanced solid tumor such as melanoma, head and neck, liver or kidney cancer. CDR3s include the opening cysteine and the closing phenylalanine or tryptophan. D genes are given only for firm matches. Not all rows give a size; the values are once, few, many and, for expanded clones, a class.

.,TRBJ1-4,TRBV2,.,TGTGCCAGCAGCCCACAGGGTTGGGCTCAGGGTGAAAAACTGTTTTTT,CASSPQGWAQGEKLFF
.,TRBJ2-7,TRBV5-6,once,TGTGCCAGCAGCTTGGGTGGGGGTGAGCAGTACTTC,CASSLGGGEQYF
.,TRBJ2-1,TRBV30,few,TGTGCCTGGAGTTCTTGGGACAATGAGCAGTTCTTC,CAWSSWDNEQFF
.,TRBJ1-5,TRBV27,.,TGTGCCAGCTCCCATCGGGACGGCAATCAGCCCCAGCATTTT,CASSHRDGNQPQHF
.,TRBJ1-5,TRBV9,.,TGTGCCAGCAGCGTCGATTTTAATCAGTCCCAGCATTTT,CASSVDFNQSQHF
.,TRBJ1-3,TRBV2,once,TGTGCCAGCAGTCTCCGGGATCTACTCTCTGGAAACACCATATATTTT,CASSLRDLLSGNTIYF
.,TRBJ2-1,TRBV5-1,.,TGCGCCAGCAGCCCCGGAAGCGGAGGCAGAGACAATGAGCAGTTCTTC,CASSPGSGGRDNEQFF
.,TRBJ2-1,TRBV4-1,few,TGCGCCAGCAGCCAAGAGCAGGCGAGCTCCTACAATGAGCAGTTCTTC,CASSQEQASSYNEQFF
TRBD1,TRBJ1-1,TRBV6-4,.,TGTGCCAGCAGTGTCTCGACAGGGCCGAACACTGAAGCTTTCTTT,CASSVSTGPNTEAFF
.,TRBJ2-7,TRBV7-9,.,TGTGCCAGCAGCCGCGGGTTGCTGGGGGCCAGGGAGACCTACGAGCAGTACTTC,CASSRGLLGARETYEQYF
TRBD1,TRBJ2-4,TRBV30,once,TGTGCCTGGAGTTTGGCGATAGGGACAGGGCTAGGGAACATTCAGTACTTC,CAWSLAIGTGLGNIQYF
TRBD2,TRBJ2-5,TRBV5-1,.,TGCGCCAGCAGCCGGGAGGCGCCAACCACTGGGGAGACCCAGTACTTC,CASSREAPTTGETQYF
TRBD2,TRBJ2-1,TRBV27,.,TGTGCCAGCAGTTGGGGACTAGCGGGAGGGTGGAATGAGCAGTTCTTC,CASSWGLAGGWNEQFF
.,TRBJ1-1,TRBV28,.,TGTGCCAGCAGTTTGGCCCCGGGGAACACTGAAGCTTTCTTT,CASSLAPGNTEAFF
.,TRBJ2-7,TRBV2,.,TGTGCCAGCAGTGAAGTAGGACGGTCGGACGAGCAGTACTTC,CASSEVGRSDEQYF
.,TRBJ1-1,TRBV19,.,TGTGCCAGTAGTATCGGAGGTCGAACCAACACTGAAGCTTTCTTT,CASSIGGRTNTEAFF
.,TRBJ2-3,TRBV9,.,TGTGCCAGCAGCGAGGGTGTGGACCATGCTACAGATACGCAGTATTTT,CASSEGVDHATDTQYF
.,TRBJ2-2,TRBV14,once,TGTGCCAGCAGCCAAGTAGCCGGGAACGGGGAGCTGTTTTTT,CASSQVAGNGELFF
TRBD1,TRBJ1-4,TRBV7-8,.,TGTGCCAGCAGCTTACCCCGGGCCGGGACAGGGACCAAGGGGGCTAATGAAAAACTGTTTTTT,CASSLPRAGTGTKGANEKLFF
.,TRBJ2-6,TRBV22-1,.,TGCCCTGGGAGCAAGGGGCAACAAAGTCGGGCCAACGTCCTGACTTTC,CPGSKGQQSRANVLTF
.,TRBJ1-2,TRBV7-9,.,TGTGCCAGCAGCTTGGGCAGCGGGACTAACTATGGCTACACCTTC,CASSLGSGTNYGYTF
.,TRBJ2-1,TRBV27,.,TGTGCCAGCAGTTTATTTGACAGATACAATGAGCAGTTCTTC,CASSLFDRYNEQFF
.,TRBJ2-7,TRBV5-6,once,TGTGCCAGCAGCTTGGTGCAGGGTATTCCCGAGCAGTACTTC,CASSLVQGIPEQYF
.,TRBJ2-7,TRBV7-6,.,TGTGCCAGCAGCTTAAACAGTGGCTCCTACGAGCAGTACTTC,CASSLNSGSYEQYF
.,TRBJ1-4,TRBV19,.,TGTGCCAGTAGTATAGATTGGGCAGTCCATGAAAAACTGTTTTTT,CASSIDWAVHEKLFF
.,TRBJ2-1,TRBV7-9,.,TGTGCCAGCATTCCGGCAGCTAGCTACAATGAGCAGTTCTTC,CASIPAASYNEQFF